This entry lists 11 T cell receptor beta chains sequenced from one sample in a study of post-analysis software for immune sequencing data. The TCR beta cDNA libraries carried unique molecular identifiers. TCRdb re-analysed the PCR reads in MiXCR, keeping a single row per CDR3 protein. The data hold 150,000 to 200,000 distinct CDR3 sequences, with roughly 40% observed a single time. The sample was blood, taken after autologous hematopoietic stem cell transplantation. The receptors originated from a girl between 10 and 17 years old with multiple sclerosis.

As regards this clonotype: The junction shows a germline mismatch at one end, possibly a read error. CDR3 region: CASSWGGTRGMNTEVFF. The CDR3 nucleotides are TGTGCCAGCAGCTGGGGGGGGACAAGGGGAATGAACACTGAAGTTTTCTTT. V usage is TRBV5-5 and J usage is TRBJ1-1, with a tentative D call TRBD1 (6 bases). The CDR3 loop spans 17 amino acids. CDR1 is SGHKS and CDR2 is YYEKEE in the germline V gene (reference sequence).

The J gene is TRBJ2-3, the V gene TRBV2, with 7 positions matching TRBD1. Trimming at V came to 6 bases and at J to 5 bases, leaving 8 bases not matched to a gene. The CDR3 length is 14 residues. Germline lookup yields CDR1 SNHLY and CDR2 FYNNEI. The CDR3 bases are TGTGCCAGCAGAGACAGGGAATTCGGAGATACGCAGTATTTT. It encodes CASRDREFGDTQYF.

The sample holds many counts of this clonotype. The rearrangement uses TRBV20-1 and TRBJ2-7; D may be TRBD2 (5 bases). The CDR3 is 13 amino acids. Trimming shortened V by 2 bases and J by 9 bases, and 17 bases separated the two germline ends. Per germline, CDR1 DFQATT and CDR2 SNEGSKA (reference sequence). CDR3 loop: CSARPFGLIGQYF. The CDR3, as DNA: TGCAGTGCTAGACCCTTCGGACTGATCGGGCAGTACTTC.

This clonotype was counted between two and nine times. DNA for the CDR3: TGCAGTGCTAGGGACAGCCCAAACCCTAGCGGGAGGACCTACAATGAGCAGTTCTTC. Translating gives CSARDSPNPSGRTYNEQFF. The genes are TRBV20-1 and TRBJ2-1; 11 bases agree with TRBD2. The CDR3 contains 19 residues. Per the germline V gene, CDR1 is DFQATT and CDR2 is SNEGSKA (reference sequence). Trimming removed 3 bases from V and 2 bases from J; junction bases left unmatched: 15.

The CDR3 nucleotides read TGTGCCATATCACAGGGCGGTGGTTCACCCCTCCACTTT. Its translation: CAISQGGGSPLHF. This chain joins TRBV19 and TRBJ1-6, with D perhaps TRBD1 (6 bases). Trimming removed 10 bases at V and 9 bases at J, with 16 bases between. This CDR3 is 13 amino acids long. Germline values: CDR1 LNHDA, CDR2 SQIVND (reference sequence).

The CDR3 DNA sequence: TGTGCCAGCAGTGAAGGAGAGTATCAGCCCCAGCATTTT. Encoded protein: CASSEGEYQPQHF. The V and J genes are TRBV6-1 and TRBJ1-5; D call uncertain. CDR3 length: 13 residues. Germline CDR1 MNHNS, CDR2 SASEGT. V gave up 1 base and J gave up 5 bases, with 6 bases separating them.

This sequence joins TRBV6-6 and TRBJ1-2; D ambiguous. The CDR3 is 16 amino acids. CDR1 is MNHNY, CDR2 SVGAGI, per germline (reference sequence). Trimming took 2 bases from V and 0 from J, leaving 13 bases between them. CDR3 DNA sequence: TGTGCCAGCAGTTACCGTGGACGGGATCCTAACTATGGCTACACCTTC. This encodes CASSYRGRDPNYGYTF.

This clonotype was observed a handful of times. The chain combines TRBV6-5 with TRBJ2-1, with TRBD2 matching 12 bases. CDR1 and CDR2 (germline): MNHEY, SVGAGI. The CDR3 covers 12 residues. V lost 8 bases, J lost 9 bases, and 2 bases stayed unmatched. The CDR3 here is CASGTSGPEQFF. CDR3 bases: TGTGCCAGCGGGACTAGCGGGCCTGAGCAGTTCTTC.

The V gene is TRBV5-1, the J gene TRBJ2-5, with D possibly matching TRBD2 (5 bases). The end of the DNA fits TRBJ2-7 better, so the J call may be wrong. There are 15 residues in the CDR3. Germline V gene sequence: CDR1 SGHRS, CDR2 YFSETQ. The CDR3 is CASSLSGVGAYEQYF. For the CDR3, the DNA is TGCGCCAGCAGCTTGTCCGGGGTTGGTGCCTACGAGCAGTACTTC.

As to this clonotype: One end of the junction varies from germline; a read error may be responsible. V usage is TRBV7-7 and J usage is TRBJ2-5; D uncertain. Germline V gene sequence: CDR1 SSHAT, CDR2 FNYEAQ (reference sequence). The CDR3 contains 13 residues. The DNA of the CDR3 is TGTGCTAGCAGCTTAGTTCGGCCAGCGCCTGAGTACTTC. Translating gives CASSLVRPAPEYF. Based on the CDR3 plus reference TRBV7-7 and TRBJ2-5, the full variable domain is GAGVSQSPRYKVTKRGQDVTLRCDPISSHATLYWYQQALGQGPEFLTYFNYEAQPDKSGLPSDRFSAERPEGSISTLTIQRTEQRDSAMYRCASSLVRPAPEYFGPGTRLLVL.

The chain joins TRBV20-1 to TRBJ2-7; tentatively, D is TRBD1 or TRBD2 (5 bases each). The CDR3 length is 15 residues. In germline, CDR1 is DFQATT, CDR2 SNEGSKA (reference sequence). V was cut by 3 bases and J by 6 bases, with 21 bases left in between. The CDR3 sequence is CSARGPGPKRGEQYF. As DNA, the CDR3 is TGCAGTGCTAGGGGGCCGGGACCAAAACGCGGCGAGCAGTACTTC.